What follows is one TCR beta chain and its context. The sample originates from a study of blood T cell repertoires in COVID-19. Study details: T cells, B-cell-depleted T cells, or PBMCs supplied cDNA or gDNA.

Only in-frame clones appear in the TCRdb table, and some are missing; sequencing was by immunoSEQ multiplex PCR. Among around 190,000 clones listed, roughly 82% were seen once. This CDR3 spans 15 amino acids. V is TRBV21-1 and J is TRBJ1-6. TRBV21-1 counts as a pseudogene. The TCR comes from a human donor in a cohort sampled during active COVID-19. Sequences were obtained from peripheral blood. The CDR3 sequence: CASSIPRVPSSPLHF. The DNA of the CDR3 is TGTGCCAGCAGCATCCCGCGGGTCCCAAGTTCACCCCTCCACTTT.